The subject of this entry is one TCR beta chain. The antigen it binds to is not known. No base quality information exists; no much larger clone differs at one position. RNA was extracted with the RNeasy kit and roughly 0.45 to 1 ug was reverse transcribed using random hexamers. TCR beta CDR3 regions were amplified with the immunoSEQ multiplex PCR assay covering 54 Vbeta and 13 Jbeta segments. To correct PCR amplification bias, a synthetic template baseline was used for both primer optimization and computational correction. The authors' analysis ran thus. Reads were assigned to V, D and J genes according to IMGT and analyzed in immunoSEQ Analyzer, with only productive sequences retained. Clonality was computed as one minus Shannon entropy normalized by log2 of the number of productive unique sequences. Public and private clones were assessed among the 100 most prevalent clones of each patient and control. Susac-specific clones were defined as absent from healthy and MS cohorts, over a thousand published viral clones and other ImmuneACCESS disease sequences. In-frame beta chains were kept once TCRdb had trimmed the public reads at Q25 with fastp and called clones with MiXCR. Rows merge per CDR3 protein into single entries with the most common DNA and genes. In this record, the V and J calls reflect TCRdb's handling and not the investigators' own analysis. Within this sample are roughly 120,000 distinct CDR3 sequences, with more than 85% of them counted one time only. The leading ten clones occupy approximately 0.29% of the sample.

The trim is 2 bases for V and 0 bases for J, with a gap of 12 bases between the germline ends. The CDR3, cysteine through phenylalanine, is 16 amino acids long. Only CDR3 DNA remains: 48 bases, in frame from the first base. CDR1 and CDR2, per the germline V gene, are SGDLS and YYNGEE. This sample is part of a study of CD8 T cells in Susac syndrome (dated by TCRdb to between 2018 and 2021). For context, the study as a whole: Whether CD8+ T cell activation and differentiation in Susac syndrome was antigen driven was tested using repertoire sequencing. Clonality of the CD8+ T cell repertoire was compared between over 10 healthy donors, approximately 14 Susac syndrome patients and around 16 multiple sclerosis patients. Summary of the overall study and its limitations: The TCR sequencing and HLA analysis was acknowledged to have included a relatively small number of individuals.

Peripheral blood CD8+ and CD4+ T cells from healthy donors, Susac syndrome patients and multiple sclerosis patients were profiled by high-throughput TCR beta sequencing. Multiple sclerosis controls were treatment-naive patients with stable or active relapsing-remitting disease fulfilling revised McDonald criteria. CD8+ TEMRA cells were enriched by FACS, while bulk CD8+ and CD4+ T cells were purified by magnetic negative isolation. Blood was collected in EDTA tubes and processed within 24 hours, with PBMCs isolated through density gradient centrifugation. PBMCs intended for TCR sequencing were frozen in liquid nitrogen and were later thawed in a 37 degrees C water bath. The sorted or isolated CD4+, CD8+ and CD8+ TEMRA cells had a purity of 90% or higher.

The source material was CD8+ T cells from PBMCs. This receptor was obtained from a human donor with multiple sclerosis. The rearrangement combines TRBV9 with TRBJ2-1, with an unclear D gene assignment. The CDR3 protein: CASSVPGWSSYNEQFF. The DNA is as follows: TGTGCCAGCAGCGTGCCTGGGTGGAGCTCCTACAATGAGCAGTTCTTC.